This entry lists 27 T cell receptor beta chains sequenced from one sample in a study of cytomegalovirus exposure and HLA in healthy donors (dated by TCRdb to between 2016 and 2019). Libraries were built with the immunoSEQ multiplex PCR assay. A mixture of 60 forward primers for TCR Vbeta segments and 13 reverse primers for TCR Jbeta segments was used in the multiplex PCR. TCRdb took over this immuneACCESS table, retaining in-frame rearrangements with V and J assigned. Such tables are incomplete; in checked studies, under half of the missing clones stem from an unresolved V gene, and the remainder is unexplained. The sample records about 83,000 clones, more than 70% of which are singletons. Around 4.2% of the sample rests with the top ten. Sequencing input: PBMCs. These receptors originate from a man aged 55 to 70 in good health and CMV-seronegative.

The chain recombines TRBV5-1 with TRBJ1-1; TRBD1 matches 7 bases. The CDR3 consists of 13 residues. Germline values: CDR1 SGHRS, CDR2 YFSETQ. The V gene end was trimmed by 3 bases and the J gene end by 8 bases; junction bases not matched to a gene: 7. Here the CDR3 reads CASSWMTGREAFF. As DNA, the CDR3 is TGCGCCAGCAGCTGGATGACAGGGAGGGAAGCTTTCTTT.

The chain joins TRBV11-1 to TRBJ1-2, with unresolved D. V gave up 4 bases and J gave up 3 bases, with 6 bases separating them. This CDR3 is 12 amino acids long. Germline CDR1 and CDR2: SGHAT and FQDESV (reference sequence). This chain's CDR3 is CASSSRDYGYTF. Here the CDR3 DNA reads TGTGCCAGCAGCTCGCGGGACTATGGCTACACCTTC.

The rearrangement uses TRBV27 and TRBJ2-4; tentatively, D is TRBD2 (7 bases). The CDR3 contains 14 residues. The germline V gene has CDR1 MNHEY and CDR2 SMNVEV (reference sequence). Trimming shortened V by 5 bases and J by 9 bases, and 17 bases separated the two germline ends. The CDR3 DNA reads TGTGCCAGCAGTACTAGCGAAAAAGGGGGCATTCAGTACTTC. Translating gives CASSTSEKGGIQYF.

The chain joins TRBV6-6 to TRBJ1-2; TRBD1 matches 8 bases. CDR3 length: 14 amino acids. Germline loops: CDR1 MNHNY, CDR2 SVGAGI (reference sequence). The trim removed 5 bases at V and 6 bases at J, leaving 8 bases unmatched. The CDR3 nucleotides read TGTGCCAGCAGTCCCCCGGCAGGGGGCGATGGCTACACCTTC. Protein product: CASSPPAGGDGYTF.

The chain recombines TRBV5-1 with TRBJ2-7; possible D gene TRBD1, 6 bases. CDR1 SGHRS and CDR2 YFSETQ come from the germline V gene. CDR3 length: 13 residues. The V gene lost 0 bases and the J gene lost 5 bases, with 9 bases spanning the gap. CDR3 residues: CASSLDRAHEQYF. The CDR3, as DNA: TGCGCCAGCAGCTTGGACAGGGCCCACGAGCAGTACTTC.

The rearrangement uses TRBV2 and TRBJ1-3, with 11 bases fitting TRBD1. Germline-derived CDR1 and CDR2 are SNHLY and FYNNEI. This CDR3 comprises 17 residues. V gave up 9 bases and J gave up 6 bases; unmatched junction bases: 16. CDR3 sequence (DNA): TGTGCCAGGTCGCCGGACAGGGGGCTATCGTCACAAAACACCATATATTTT. Translated: CARSPDRGLSSQNTIYF.

This clone was observed a few times. The J gene is TRBJ2-1, the V gene TRBV5-6; D unclear. The ends were cut back, 4 bases at V and 0 bases at J, with 11 bases in the middle. The germline CDR1 and CDR2 sequences are SGHDT and YYEEEE. The CDR3 extends over 15 amino acids. The CDR3 DNA sequence: TGTGCCAGCAGCCTCTGGCACAGCTCCTACAATGAGCAGTTCTTC. It is translated as CASSLWHSSYNEQFF.

V and J are TRBV10-3 and TRBJ2-2, with TRBD2 identical over 8 bases. The germline V gene encodes CDR1 ENHRY and CDR2 SYGVKD. The CDR3 is 16 residues long. The trim removed 4 bases at V and 3 bases at J, leaving 7 bases unmatched. The CDR3 DNA sequence: TGTGCCATCAGTGTGACAGCGGGGGATGACACCGGGGAGCTGTTTTTT. Its translation: CAISVTAGDDTGELFF.

V and J are TRBV29-1 and TRBJ2-1, with D possibly being TRBD2 (6 bases). The CDR3 sequence is 16 residues long. Germline V CDR1 and CDR2: SQVTM, ANQGSEA. The V and J ends lost 1 base and 4 bases respectively, with 17 bases between them. This chain's CDR3 is CSVEGPARGNYNEQFF. In nucleotides, the CDR3 is TGCAGCGTTGAAGGTCCAGCCCGGGGGAATTACAATGAGCAGTTCTTC.

The chain recombines TRBV27 with TRBJ1-2; 9 bases align to TRBD1. This CDR3 is 16 amino acids long. V lost 4 bases to trimming and J lost 4 bases; unmatched junction nucleotides: 10. Germline V CDR1 and CDR2: MNHEY, SMNVEV (reference sequence). CDR3 loop: CASSSAPQGAGYGYTF. The DNA of the CDR3 is TGTGCCAGCAGTTCAGCCCCACAGGGGGCGGGCTATGGCTACACCTTC.

This clone came up many times. This sequence joins TRBV5-4 and TRBJ2-6, with D maybe TRBD2 (5 bases). This CDR3 is 19 amino acids long. V lost 4 bases and J lost 0, with 20 bases in between. Germline V CDR1 and CDR2: SGHNT, YYREEE (reference sequence). The CDR3 nucleotides read TGTGCCAGCAGCGGTGCCTCTAGCAAAAAGGGCTCTGGGGCCAACGTCCTGACTTTC. Protein sequence: CASSGASSKKGSGANVLTF. Full variable domain (outside the CDR3, taken from reference TRBV5-4 and TRBJ2-6): ETGVTQSPTHLIKTRGQQVTLRCSSQSGHNTVSWYQQALGQGPQFIFQYYREEENGRGNFPPRFSGLQFPNYSSELNVNALELDDSALYLCASSGASSKKGSGANVLTFGAGSRLTVL.

J is TRBJ1-6 and V is TRBV19; D gene unclear. The CDR3 sequence is 16 residues long. In germline, CDR1 is LNHDA, CDR2 SQIVND (reference sequence). The V gene lost 3 bases and the J gene lost 0 bases, with 9 bases spanning the gap. The CDR3 reads CASSITRSSYNSPLHF. The CDR3 nucleotides read TGTGCCAGTAGTATCACCCGGAGCTCCTATAATTCACCCCTCCACTTT.

This clone was seen more than once but under ten times. V is TRBV7-9 and J is TRBJ1-2; D is undetermined. The CDR3 is 12 amino acids. V dropped 5 bases and J dropped 7 bases, with 11 bases sitting between them. The germline CDR1 and CDR2 sequences are SEHNR and FQNEAQ (reference sequence). The CDR3 is CASSPREGGYTF. CDR3 sequence (DNA): TGTGCCAGCAGCCCCCGGGAGGGTGGCTACACCTTC. Full variable domain (rest looked up from reference TRBV7-9 and TRBJ1-2): DTGVSQNPRHKITKRGQNVTFRCDPISEHNRLYWYRQTLGQGPEFLTYFQNEAQLEKSRLLSDRFSAERPKGSFSTLEIQRTEQGDSAMYLCASSPREGGYTFGSGTRLTVV.

The V and J genes are TRBV5-1 and TRBJ2-2, with D perhaps being TRBD1 or TRBD2 (5 bases each). The CDR3 runs 16 residues. Germline-derived CDR1 and CDR2 are SGHRS and YFSETQ. Trimming took off 4 bases at V and 3 bases at J, with 16 bases between the two ends. The chain's CDR3 is CASSLGPGLDTGELFF. The CDR3 region has the DNA TGCGCCAGCAGCCTGGGGCCGGGATTGGACACCGGGGAGCTGTTTTTT.

CDR3 coding DNA: TGTGCCAGCAGTTCGGACAGGCCAAACACCGGGGAGCTGTTTTTT. It is translated as CASSSDRPNTGELFF. The rearrangement joins TRBV6-1 to TRBJ2-2, with 7 bases matching TRBD1. V lost 5 bases, J lost 2 bases, and 5 bases stayed unmatched. Germline values: CDR1 MNHNS, CDR2 SASEGT. This CDR3 contains 15 residues.

The chain carries TRBV6-4 and TRBJ1-1; D is unresolved. V was shortened by 3 bases and J by 0 bases, with 11 bases between the two germline ends. This CDR3 region has 15 residues. Per germline, CDR1 MRHNA and CDR2 SNTAGT. In DNA form, the CDR3 reads TGTGCCAGCAGTGAAGAGGGAACAATGAACACTGAAGCTTTCTTT. It translates to CASSEEGTMNTEAFF.

This clone has a handful of counts. This chain connects TRBV5-1 to TRBJ1-1; TRBD1 agrees at 7 bases. Germline lookup yields CDR1 SGHRS and CDR2 YFSETQ. Germline trimming cut 0 bases from V and 7 bases from J; bases unmatched to any gene: 9. There are 15 residues in the CDR3. CDR3 nucleotide sequence: TGCGCCAGCAGCTTGGGGACAGGAGAGACTTTTGAAGCTTTCTTT. Translation: CASSLGTGETFEAFF.

The J gene is TRBJ2-5, the V gene TRBV4-1; TRBD2 might be the D (6 bases). Judging by the DNA end, TRBJ2-7 fits better; the J call may be wrong. The V gene's germline CDR1 is MGHRA and CDR2 YSYEKL. The CDR3 extends over 15 amino acids. The CDR3 coding sequence is TGCGCCAGCAGCCCTTATAGCGGTAGCTCCTACGAGCAGTACTTC. Its translation: CASSPYSGSSYEQYF.

V usage is TRBV18 and J usage is TRBJ1-6, with D perhaps TRBD1 (5 bases). The CDR3 spans 18 residues. CDR1 is KGHSH and CDR2 is LQKENI in the germline V gene. V lost 4 bases to trimming and J lost 7 bases, with 23 bases between them. The CDR3 DNA follows: TGTGCCAGCTCACGGGACCGTCGGGGGTCTGTGGAGAATTCACCCCTCCACTTT. It translates to CASSRDRRGSVENSPLHF.

The chain links TRBV2 to TRBJ2-2, with a weak D call TRBD2 (5 bases). This CDR3 is 13 amino acids long. The V and J ends lost 8 bases and 1 base respectively, with 8 bases between them. Germline V gene data show CDR1 as SNHLY and CDR2 as FYNNEI. CDR3 nucleotide sequence: TGTGCCAGCGGCGGAGGGAACACCGGGGAGCTGTTTTTT. It is translated as CASGGGNTGELFF.

This chain joins TRBV20-1 and TRBJ1-1; 7 bases are shared with TRBD1. This CDR3 has 11 amino acids. The germline CDR1 and CDR2 sequences are DFQATT and SNEGSKA (reference sequence). Losses at the gene ends were 1 base for V and 7 bases for J; bases not matched to a gene: 0. This CDR3 is CSARGTGEAFF. The CDR3 region has the DNA TGCAGTGCTAGAGGGACAGGTGAAGCTTTCTTT.

The J gene is TRBJ1-2, the V gene TRBV12-5, with no clear D. Deletions cut 1 base from V and 6 bases from J, with 9 bases between. The CDR3 contains 13 residues. Germline V gives CDR1 LGHNT, CDR2 FRNRAP. The CDR3 here is CASGLARTNGYTF. CDR3 bases: TGTGCTAGTGGTTTGGCCCGTACAAATGGCTACACCTTC. The full variable domain, with the rest looked up from reference TRBV12-5 and TRBJ1-2, is DARVTQTPRHKVTEMGQEVTMRCQPILGHNTVFWYRQTMMQGLELLAYFRNRAPLDDSGMPKDRFSAEMPDATLATLKIQPSEPRDSAVYFCASGLARTNGYTFGSGTRLTVV.

The gene calls are TRBV27 and TRBJ2-7; TRBD2 matches at 8 bases. V gave up 5 bases and J gave up 1 base; unmatched junction bases: 7. The CDR3 contains 15 residues. The germline V gene encodes CDR1 MNHEY and CDR2 SMNVEV (reference sequence). CDR3 nucleotides: TGTGCCAGCAGTCCTCGGGGGGGAGGTTCCTACGAGCAGTACTTC. Amino acid sequence: CASSPRGGGSYEQYF.

This chain links TRBV27 with TRBJ1-2; 7 nucleotides align to TRBD1. The J segment lost 7 bases and the V segment lost 6 bases, leaving 11 bases of the junction unmatched. Per germline, CDR1 MNHEY and CDR2 SMNVEV (reference sequence). This CDR3 comprises 14 residues. CDR3 residues: CASRQTGRGGGYTF. CDR3 coding DNA: TGTGCCAGCAGGCAGACAGGGCGGGGGGGTGGCTACACCTTC.

This clone came up once. V usage is TRBV19 and J usage is TRBJ1-2; D gene unclear. The CDR3 has 13 residues. Germline V gene data show CDR1 as LNHDA and CDR2 as SQIVND (reference sequence). V lost 7 bases and J lost 1, with 10 bases in between. CDR3 sequence reads: CASTHRGNYGYTF. DNA for the CDR3: TGTGCCAGTACCCATCGGGGTAACTATGGCTACACCTTC.

The chain is built from TRBV7-8 and TRBJ2-1; 9 bases map to TRBD2. The germline V gene has CDR1 SGHVS and CDR2 FQNEAQ. The CDR3 is made up of 12 amino acids. Losses at the gene ends were 5 bases for V and 12 bases for J; bases not matched to a gene: 5. The DNA for the CDR3 is TGTGCCAGCAGCCAAGCGGGGGGTGGGCAGTTCTTC. This codes for CASSQAGGGQFF.

The V call is TRBV7-9, the J call TRBJ2-5; D unresolved. Deletions cut 3 bases from V and 2 bases from J, with 10 bases between. The germline gives CDR1 SEHNR, CDR2 FQNEAQ (reference sequence). The CDR3 runs 14 residues. The CDR3 DNA follows: TGTGCCAGCAGCTTGGCGGTTACACAAGAGACCCAGTACTTC. Residues: CASSLAVTQETQYF.